This T cell receptor (beta chain) was observed in a study of spatial heterogeneity in lung cancer (dated by TCRdb to about 2019). Background for the entire study: More beta-chain than alpha-chain transcripts were consistently detected, likely reflecting higher beta-chain transcript abundance. The study quantitatively compared TCR alpha and beta repertoires across multiple tumor regions, matched nontumor lung and blood in non-small cell lung cancer. Nonsynonymous mutation counts, determined by whole-exome sequencing of tumor tissue, were related to TCR repertoire features. Both alpha and beta chains were TCR-sequenced in samples taken at surgery, namely 220 tumor regions, 61 to 65 matched nontumor lung samples and 45 to 60 PBMC samples. In the raw uncorrected reads, each unique combination of TCR and UMI appeared more than ten times on average. General conclusions and limits of the study: Ubiquitous expanded tumor TCRs showed up in blood more often at tumor resection than at routine follow-up. Additional single-cell paired TCR alpha and beta sequencing was considered necessary to confirm, at a functional level, the hypothesis that regional TCRs recognize regional mutations.

The method behind the library was 5' RACE. This sample was sequenced with a NextSeq 500. In the TCR library protocol, a unique molecular identifier was attached to each TCR cDNA molecule so that PCR and sequencing errors could be corrected. The study's processing was this. Decombinator tools were used for TCR identification, UMI-based error correction and CDR3 extraction. TCRs above a frequency of 2 per 1,000, corresponding to the top 1% of the tumor frequency distribution, were defined as expanded. Renyi diversity was computed with the R vegan package after each repertoire had been subsampled 100 times to 5,000 TCRs. CDR3 similarity networks were built from amino acid triplet string-kernel similarity, connecting CDR3s with pairwise similarity above 0.82. TCRdb took the public reads, trimmed them with fastp at Q25, ran MiXCR for clone calling and kept in-frame beta chains. When rows share a CDR3 protein, they turn into one entry using the most common DNA and genes. TCRdb's processing, not the authors' own work, is the source of the V and J calls. The sample table contains about 7,000 distinct CDR3 sequences; only one count was recorded for 7% of them. In total, the top ten clones hold 60% to 85% of the sample.

This clonotype was detected ten times or more. Its antigen is not yet known. No much larger clone exists at a distance of one base, and base qualities are not known. This beta chain is a stray sequence in a library constructed for alpha chains; its clone size is not meaningful. Taken with the paper, the label for time point translates to: sample taken at primary tumor resection. For TCR sequencing, whole RNA was extracted from tumor and nontumor lung tissue, or from cryopreserved PBMC samples, and no cell sorting was done. Samples were obtained from 65 to 90 patients with early-stage, untreated non-small cell lung cancer from the lung TRACERx cohort. Patients were selected for TCR sequencing only if sufficient RNA was available from at least two tumor regions. CDR1 and CDR2, looked up from the germline V gene, are ENHRY and SYGVKD. From the cysteine up to the phenylalanine, the CDR3 has a length of 18 residues. The sequence is cut down to CDR3 DNA, 54 bases in frame from base 1. Between the V and J ends, shortened by 2 bases and 8 bases respectively, the junction contains 27 bases.

This TCR derives from a male donor with early-stage non-small cell lung cancer. The source was PBMCs, collected at surgery. The V and J genes are TRBV10-3 and TRBJ1-2; the D gene is possibly TRBD1, with 5 bases matching. CDR3 loop: CAISEEGRLKRENYGYTF. The nucleotides read TGTGCCATCAGTGAGGAGGGGAGACTCAAAAGGGAAAATTACGGCTACACCTTC.